These 28 T cell receptor beta chains share one sample of origin, sequenced in a study of cytotoxic CD8 clonotypes in ibrutinib-treated CLL. Profiling relied on immunoSEQ multiplex PCR, and the TCRdb table lists in-frame clones only, not all of them. The sample has just over 200,000 clones, 70% seen once. This specimen was PBMCs, taken after 12 months of ibrutinib treatment. The receptors here all came from a human donor with chronic lymphocytic leukemia.

This clone was recorded once. The CDR3 loop reads CASSLASGAYEQYF. The DNA for the CDR3 is TGCGCCAGCAGCTTGGCTAGCGGAGCCTACGAGCAGTACTTC. The gene calls are TRBV5-1 and TRBJ2-7; TRBD2 matches 7 bases. The V segment lost 0 bases and the J segment 2 bases; nucleotides outside the gene matches: 2. Germline-derived CDR1 and CDR2 are SGHRS and YFSETQ. The CDR3 is 14 residues long.

The V call is TRBV27, the J call TRBJ2-1; D might be TRBD1 (5 bases). Germline CDR1 and CDR2: MNHEY and SMNVEV (reference sequence). V was shortened by 5 bases and J by 6 bases, with 17 bases between the two germline ends. The CDR3 loop spans 15 amino acids. CDR3 residues: CASSPRAVKTNEQFF. The DNA for the CDR3 is TGTGCCAGCAGTCCCAGGGCGGTGAAAACCAATGAGCAGTTCTTC.

The table lists this clone with a few counts. This chain connects TRBV30 to TRBJ2-7; D call uncertain. The V and J ends lost 5 bases and 3 bases respectively, with 11 bases between them. The CDR3 extends over 12 amino acids. The germline gives CDR1 GTSNPN, CDR2 SVGIG (reference sequence). The CDR3 DNA reads as TGTGCCTGGGGTAAGGGAAACTACGAGCAGTACTTC. It specifies CAWGKGNYEQYF.

Concerning this clone: The same CDR3 is also encoded by other DNA sequences in this sample. The CDR3 nucleotides are TGTGCCAGCAGTCTCAGGGTGGGAGGAAACACCATATATTTT. It yields the protein CASSLRVGGNTIYF. This chain connects TRBV7-9 to TRBJ1-3, with D possibly being TRBD1 (5 bases). The CDR3 extends over 14 amino acids. V shed 6 bases and J shed 4 bases, with 13 bases lying between them. The V gene's germline CDR1 is SEHNR and CDR2 FQNEAQ (reference sequence).

The table lists this clone with a few counts. The chain recombines TRBV6-1 with TRBJ2-7, with D possibly matching TRBD1 (5 bases). With 8 bases removed from V and 2 bases from J, the gap between germline ends came to 13 bases. This CDR3 contains 13 residues. Germline V gene sequence: CDR1 MNHNS, CDR2 SASEGT. CDR3 DNA sequence: TGTGCCAGCGGAAGAGACAGACCCTACGAGCAGTACTTC. As protein: CASGRDRPYEQYF.

This chain links TRBV10-3 with TRBJ1-2; 7 bases fit TRBD1. Germline trimming cut 5 bases from V and 3 bases from J; bases unmatched to any gene: 3. This CDR3 spans 13 amino acids. Germline CDR1 is ENHRY and CDR2 is SYGVKD. The chain's CDR3 is CAISTQGYYGYTF. The CDR3 DNA is TGTGCCATCAGTACACAGGGGTACTATGGCTACACCTTC.

In DNA form, the CDR3 reads TGTGCCAGCAGCTTAGTACCCTTGGCGGGACAGTCCTACGAGCAGTACTTC. Its protein product is CASSLVPLAGQSYEQYF. The chain recombines TRBV11-2 with TRBJ2-7, with D perhaps TRBD1 (7 bases). The germline V gene has CDR1 SGHAT and CDR2 FQNNGV. Trimming pared 1 base from V and 1 base from J, leaving 17 bases between. CDR3 length: 17 amino acids. The complete variable domain, with remaining parts taken from reference TRBV11-2 and TRBJ2-7, reads EAGVAQSPRYKIIEKRQSVAFWCNPISGHATLYWYQQILGQGPKLLIQFQNNGVVDDSQLPKDRFSAERLKGVDSTLKIQPAKLEDSAVYLCASSLVPLAGQSYEQYFGPGTRLTVT.

The table lists this clone with a count of one. This chain links TRBV5-1 with TRBJ1-1, with 7 bases aligning to TRBD1. The J segment lost 3 bases and the V segment lost 0 bases, leaving 5 bases of the junction unmatched. The CDR3 loop spans 15 amino acids. CDR1 and CDR2 from the germline V gene are SGHRS and YFSETQ. The CDR3 DNA sequence: TGCGCCAGCAGCTTGGGAGGAGGGGGCTACACTGAAGCTTTCTTT. Encoded protein: CASSLGGGGYTEAFF.

This chain links TRBV7-3 with TRBJ1-1; D gene unclear. CDR3 size: 16 residues. In germline, CDR1 is SGHTA, CDR2 FQGTGA. The V and J ends lost 6 bases and 1 base respectively, with 18 bases between them. The CDR3 sequence is CASSNTPRRANTEAFF. CDR3 coding DNA: TGTGCCAGCAGTAACACACCCCGGAGGGCGAACACTGAAGCTTTCTTT. Together with reference TRBV7-3 and TRBJ1-1, the CDR3 gives the full variable domain: GAGVSQTPSNKVTEKGKYVELRCDPISGHTALYWYRQSLGQGPEFLIYFQGTGAADDSGLPNDRFFAVRPEGSVSTLKIQRTERGDSAVYLCASSNTPRRANTEAFFGQGTRLTVV.

A few counts support this clone. The chain recombines TRBV2 with TRBJ1-6; a possible D gene is TRBD1 (5 bases). CDR1 SNHLY and CDR2 FYNNEI come from the germline V gene. Trimming pared 6 bases from V and 9 bases from J, leaving 15 bases between. The CDR3 runs to 14 residues. CDR3 in DNA: TGTGCCAGCAGCGTAAGGGGATCGGTTTCACCCCTCCACTTT. It specifies CASSVRGSVSPLHF. Supplemented by reference TRBV2 and TRBJ1-6, the full variable domain reads EPEVTQTPSHQVTQMGQEVILRCVPISNHLYFYWYRQILGQKVEFLVSFYNNEISEKSEIFDDQFSVERPDGSNFTLKIRSTKLEDSAMYFCASSVRGSVSPLHFGNGTRLTVT.

The chain is built from TRBV18 and TRBJ2-7; possible D gene TRBD1, 5 bases. From germline, CDR1 is KGHSH and CDR2 LQKENI. Deletions cut 2 bases from V and 0 bases from J, with 11 bases between. The CDR3 has 15 amino acids. CDR3 nucleotides: TGTGCCAGCTCACCAAGTCAGGGTACCTCCTACGAGCAGTACTTC. Protein: CASSPSQGTSYEQYF.

The chain is built from TRBV27 and TRBJ2-3, with 15 bases identical to TRBD2. The ends lost 5 bases at V and 8 bases at J; junction bases unmatched: 8. The V gene's germline CDR1 is MNHEY and CDR2 SMNVEV (reference sequence). This CDR3 comprises 16 residues. The CDR3 nucleotides read TGTGCCAGCAGTCAAGGACTAGCGGGGGGGCGGGGTACGCAGTATTTT. The encoded protein is CASSQGLAGGRGTQYF.

The V and J genes are TRBV30 and TRBJ1-5, with 8 bases lining up with TRBD1. Trimming cost V 5 bases and J 4 bases; bases outside gene matches: 4. The CDR3 has 13 residues. Per the germline V gene, CDR1 is GTSNPN and CDR2 is SVGIG (reference sequence). In nucleotides, the CDR3 is TGTGCCTGGGGTGGGACAGGTAATCAGCCCCAGCATTTT. It yields the protein CAWGGTGNQPQHF. The full variable domain, completed using reference TRBV30 and TRBJ1-5, is SQTIHQWPATLVQPVGSPLSLECTVEGTSNPNLYWYRQAAGRGLQLLFYSVGIGQISSEVPQNLSASRPQDRQFILSSKKLLLSDSGFYLCAWGGTGNQPQHFGDGTRLSIL.

This sequence joins TRBV7-8 and TRBJ2-7, with 9 bases fitting TRBD2. The V gene's germline CDR1 is SGHVS and CDR2 FQNEAQ. The CDR3 totals 15 residues. After removal of 7 bases from V and 0 bases from J, the junction contained 7 bases not matched to a gene. The CDR3 is CASISAGGSSYEQYF. In DNA form, the CDR3 reads TGTGCCAGCATTTCCGCGGGGGGGAGCTCCTACGAGCAGTACTTC.

The table lists this clone with a count of one. This rearrangement joins TRBV5-1 to TRBJ2-5, with 12 positions matching TRBD2. Germline V CDR1 and CDR2: SGHRS, YFSETQ. After removal of 3 bases from V and 2 bases from J, the junction contained 8 bases not matched to a gene. The CDR3 loop spans 17 amino acids. The CDR3 DNA is TGCGCCAGCAGCTCTGAGACTAGCGGGGGATGGCAAGAGACCCAGTACTTC. This encodes CASSSETSGGWQETQYF. The full variable domain, in which reference TRBV5-1 and TRBJ2-5 provide the parts outside the CDR3, is KAGVTQTPRYLIKTRGQQVTLSCSPISGHRSVSWYQQTPGQGLQFLFEYFSETQRNKGNFPGRFSGRQFSNSRSEMNVSTLELGDSALYLCASSSETSGGWQETQYFGPGTRLLVL.

J is TRBJ2-6 and V is TRBV9; TRBD1 matches at 9 bases. The junction had 1 base not matched to a gene; V was cut back by 3 bases and J by 0 bases. CDR1 and CDR2 from the germline V gene are SGDLS and YYNGEE. This CDR3 has 16 amino acids. The CDR3 reads CASSGTGVSGANVLTF. CDR3 in DNA: TGTGCCAGCAGCGGGACAGGGGTCTCTGGGGCCAACGTCCTGACTTTC.

This clone was detected a few times. The chain carries TRBV5-1 and TRBJ2-7, with TRBD2 matching 7 bases. Germline CDR1 SGHRS, CDR2 YFSETQ. The CDR3 covers 16 residues. The V and J ends lost 4 bases and 2 bases, in that order; junction bases with no gene match: 12. The CDR3 reads CASSPLGREGTYEQYF. CDR3 in DNA: TGCGCCAGCAGCCCCCTGGGGAGGGAGGGAACCTACGAGCAGTACTTC.

This clone was recorded only once. The genes are TRBV6-5 and TRBJ1-1; 9 positions agree with TRBD1. Germline assignment: CDR1 MNHEY and CDR2 SVGAGI. This CDR3 region has 12 residues. With V trimmed by 5 bases and J by 11 bases, 6 bases remained unmatched. CDR3 sequence: CASSRGTGSAFF. For the CDR3, the DNA is TGTGCCAGCAGTCGAGGGACAGGGTCCGCTTTCTTT.

The chain carries TRBV6-1 and TRBJ1-1; D call uncertain. This CDR3 contains 14 residues. The V end was cut by 2 bases, the J end by 6 bases, with 13 bases between. Germline CDR1 is MNHNS and CDR2 is SASEGT. The CDR3 loop reads CASSERGRYAEAFF. In nucleotides, the CDR3 is TGTGCCAGCAGTGAACGGGGTCGTTACGCTGAAGCTTTCTTT.

The chain joins TRBV7-2 to TRBJ1-2; TRBD1 matches 7 bases. The germline CDR1 and CDR2 sequences are SGHTA and FQGNSA. This CDR3 is built from 12 residues. The V gene end was trimmed by 1 base and the J gene end by 8 bases; junction bases not matched to a gene: 1. CDR3 residues: CASSLVDRGYTF. CDR3 nucleotides: TGTGCCAGCAGCTTAGTGGACAGGGGCTACACCTTC. Supplemented by reference TRBV7-2 and TRBJ1-2, the full variable domain reads GAGVSQSPSNKVTEKGKDVELRCDPISGHTALYWYRQSLGQGLEFLIYFQGNSAPDKSGLPSDRFSAERTGGSVSTLTIQRTQQEDSAVYLCASSLVDRGYTFGSGTRLTVV.

The chain is built from TRBV6-1 and TRBJ2-3, with TRBD2 identical over 15 bases. CDR3 length: 15 residues. Germline V gives CDR1 MNHNS, CDR2 SASEGT. V shed 6 bases, J shed 8 bases, and the junction held 6 bases outside the gene matches. The CDR3: CASRGTSGGMGTQYF. DNA for the CDR3: TGTGCCAGCAGAGGGACTAGCGGGGGGATGGGTACGCAGTATTTT.

This sequence joins TRBV5-1 and TRBJ1-3; no clear D. Trimming shortened V by 1 base and J by 0 bases, and 11 bases separated the two germline ends. CDR3 length equals 16 residues. The germline V gene encodes CDR1 SGHRS and CDR2 YFSETQ. CDR3 loop: CASSLSGRTSGNTIYF. The CDR3 DNA sequence: TGCGCCAGCAGCTTGAGTGGCAGGACCTCTGGAAACACCATATATTTT.

The gene calls are TRBV5-6 and TRBJ2-1; D is unclear. The CDR3 has 16 amino acids. V lost 1 base and J 9 bases, leaving 20 bases between the germline ends. Germline assignment: CDR1 SGHDT and CDR2 YYEEEE. Here the CDR3 DNA reads TGTGCCAGCAGCTTGCCGGTGGCAGGCCACCGGGCTGAGCAGTTCTTC. It is translated as CASSLPVAGHRAEQFF.

This clone was seen more than once but under ten times. This chain uses TRBV6-5 with TRBJ2-7; D possibly corresponds to TRBD1 (5 bases). The CDR3 length is 13 residues. V lost 1 base and J 4 bases, leaving 8 bases between the germline ends. Germline V gene sequence: CDR1 MNHEY, CDR2 SVGAGI. The CDR3 DNA sequence: TGTGCCAGCAGTTACTTATCAGGGTACGAGCAGTACTTC. As protein: CASSYLSGYEQYF.

This clone was observed a handful of times. The chain joins TRBV2 to TRBJ2-7; 8 bases map to TRBD1. Germline loops: CDR1 SNHLY, CDR2 FYNNEI. The CDR3 extends over 14 amino acids. The junction had 4 bases not matched to a gene; V was cut back by 6 bases and J by 0 bases. This CDR3 reads CASRGQGFSYEQYF. CDR3 nucleotides: TGTGCCAGCAGAGGACAGGGTTTCTCCTACGAGCAGTACTTC.

V is TRBV5-1 and J is TRBJ2-2, with 8 bases matching TRBD2. The germline V gene has CDR1 SGHRS and CDR2 YFSETQ. The CDR3 has 15 amino acids. V dropped 7 bases and J dropped 5; count of bases not matched to a gene: 10. The CDR3 region is CASGPGGARTGELFF. In DNA, the CDR3 is TGCGCCAGCGGACCCGGGGGGGCCCGGACCGGGGAGCTGTTTTTT.

The V gene is TRBV4-1, the J gene TRBJ1-1; no clear D. V lost 6 bases, J lost 2 bases, and 13 bases lay in between. This CDR3 has 14 amino acids. Germline assignment: CDR1 MGHRA and CDR2 YSYEKL. The CDR3 DNA follows: TGCGCCAGCAGTCCATGGGCGGAAAACACTGAAGCTTTCTTT. Residues: CASSPWAENTEAFF.

The chain employs TRBV6-5 and TRBJ2-1; D call uncertain. V lost 5 bases and J 5 bases, leaving 7 bases between the germline ends. Germline lookup yields CDR1 MNHEY and CDR2 SVGAGI. The CDR3 totals 12 residues. CDR3 region: CASSPGDNEQFF. The CDR3 nucleotides are TGTGCCAGCAGTCCCGGAGACAATGAGCAGTTCTTC.